The present T cell receptor beta chain was sequenced within a study of blood T cell repertoires in COVID-19 (dated by TCRdb to the early 2020s). A note on the overall study: Collaborator samples came from the United States, Italy and Spain and covered acute and convalescent phases of COVID-19. The material from the prospective study consisted of cDNA or gDNA derived from T cells, B-cell-depleted T cells, or PBMCs. Deeply sampled blood TCRbeta repertoires from subjects exposed to, actively infected with, or recovered from COVID-19 were included in the dataset. A freely available public database, intended as a resource for researchers studying the immune response to SARS-CoV-2, is where the repertoires were released. The samples were drawn from two sources: the first 160 participants of the ongoing ImmuneRACE study, and some 1,300 subjects contributed by 6 global collaborators. Nearly every sample came with metadata listing a de-identified subject ID, COVID-19 status, age in years and sex. Where available, HLA class I and class II types were obtained from metadata supplied by the sample provider rather than from assay-based typing.

The immunoSEQ Assay, a bias-controlled multiplex PCR, was used to amplify TCRbeta CDR3 regions from genomic DNA. The original pipeline was this. The number of nucleated cells in each sample was estimated by amplification of reference gene primers within the assay. To quantify the absolute abundance of each unique TCRbeta CDR3 rearrangement, sequence reads were collapsed and filtered. For each sample, productive Simpson clonality was calculated as the square root of Simpson's diversity index over productive rearrangements. Imported from immuneACCESS, the table was reduced by TCRdb to in-frame sequences with V and J called. These copies leave out some clones; in studies compared against another copy, an unresolved V gene accounts for under half, and the cause of the remainder is not known. Clone size and V and J calls were adopted from that table, with D and trimming inferred from the DNA. In this sample the table shows about 270,000 clones, approximately 90% of which occur a single time. About 3% of the sample belongs to the ten largest clones.

In the prospective study, participants were about 18 to 95 years old, resided in approximately 22 geographic areas of the United States, and were enrolled through a virtual design. In the prospective study, participants were assigned to cohorts based on the clinical history participants reported in a screening survey and a study questionnaire. Exposed participants had been in contact, within 2 weeks of entering the study, with a person who had a PCR-confirmed or clinician-diagnosed case of COVID-19. In the prospective study, mobile phlebotomists collected whole blood, serum and a nasopharyngeal or oropharyngeal swab from each participant. Participants in the prospective study had the option to provide additional blood draws and questionnaires over a roughly two-month period. Blood samples from the prospective study were shipped frozen or at room temperature prior to DNA extraction. Broader findings and caveats from the paper: The quantity of clinical and demographic metadata differed by source and by participant and was supplied without curation.

The CDR3 numbers 14 residues from cysteine through phenylalanine. The retained sequence is limited to the CDR3, 42 bases, with the frame set at the first base. From a lookup of the germline V gene, CDR1 and CDR2 are SGHAT and FQNNGV. V and J are truncated by 4 bases and 7 bases respectively, leaving an intervening sequence of 11 bases. This clone came up many times. The antigen it binds to is not known. No per-base quality is available; no much larger clone lies one base away. The source material was PBMCs or T cells enriched from blood (not recorded which). The sequence was collected from a man aged 40-49 years who had been exposed to COVID-19. The rearrangement combines TRBV11-2 with TRBJ1-6; the D segment could be TRBD1, given 6 matching bases. Here is the DNA: TGTGCCAGCAGCTACAGGGAGGGGAATTCACCCCTCCACTTT. Translation gives CASSYREGNSPLHF.